The rows below give T cell receptor beta chains drawn from one sample of a study of T cell changes during pregnancy in multiple sclerosis. TCRdb's copy holds only in-frame clones and misses some; the assay was immunoSEQ multiplex PCR. This table has tens of thousands of clones, roughly 93% appearing once. Sequencing was performed on peripheral blood, taken in the third trimester of pregnancy. The receptors derive from a female donor with multiple sclerosis, enrolled in a pregnancy study. Both conserved end residues are part of each CDR3. D genes are given only for firm matches.

v_call d_call cdr3_aa
TRBV25-1 TRBD1 CASSERRVGDRGHEQYF
TRBV7-6 - CASSPGETEAFF
TRBV6-5 - CASRVSLDTEAFF
TRBV7-9 - CASRRGGHTEAFF
TRBV4-1 - CASSHSLREAADTQYF
TRBV6-1 TRBD1 CASSGGQGNNSPLHF
TRBV13 TRBD2 CASSFEATGTSGYNEQFF
TRBV7-9 TRBD1 CASSSSQGADYGYTF
TRBV19 - CASSISWGRLSNQPQHF
TRBV28 - CASKLGAANGKTQYF
TRBV5-1 TRBD2 CASSLAGTSGGAVQFF
TRBV29-1 TRBD2 CSTSASGGNEQFF
TRBV5-1 TRBD1 CASTRWGQGKETQYF
TRBV27 TRBD2 CASSRLAGEMVSDTQYF
TRBV18 TRBD2 CASSPASGGAHEQYF
TRBV9 - CASSLSMNTEAFF
TRBV7-6 - CASSHGTPGGPHQVRQPQHF
TRBV7-6 - CASSSSPKGTGELFF
TRBV15 TRBD1 CATSRVAHRGTGGGYTF
TRBV5-1 TRBD1 CASSFNRGGANVLTF
TRBV13 TRBD2 CASRRGGAQETQYF
TRBV6-7 - CASSCPQGRQPQHF